The 32 T cell receptor beta chains presented below share a single source sample, sequenced in a study of OX40 agonist ivuxolimab in advanced cancers. Method: immunoSEQ multiplex PCR; TCRdb's copy keeps in-frame clones and lacks some. This repertoire shows about 84,000 clones, 94% found once; its top ten account for 11%. Sequenced material: CD4+ or CD8+ T cells sorted from blood, taken in a trial of the OX40 agonist ivuxolimab. These receptors all come from an adult with an advanced solid tumor such as melanoma, head and neck, liver or kidney cancer.

The chain uses TRBV4-3 and TRBJ2-7; 9 bases map to TRBD1. Per the germline V gene, CDR1 is LGHNA and CDR2 is YSLEER. The CDR3 sequence is 14 residues long. The V and J ends lost 3 bases and 4 bases, in that order; junction bases with no gene match: 4. The CDR3: CASSQDRGFYEQYF. In nucleotides, the CDR3 is TGCGCCAGCAGCCAGGACAGGGGATTTTACGAGCAGTACTTC.

The gene calls are TRBV21-1 and TRBJ2-6; the table's TRBD2 call for D was not verified on the DNA. TRBV21-1 is tagged as a pseudogene. The CDR3 runs to 14 residues. DNA of the CDR3: TGTGCCAGCAGCCCCCTCTCTGGGGCCAACGTCCTGACTTTC. Residues: CASSPLSGANVLTF.

Here the CDR3 DNA reads TGTGCCAGCAGCCGGACAGTACTTAACCTCTACGAGCAGTACTTC. Translated, it gives CASSRTVLNLYEQYF. The chain uses TRBV27 and TRBJ2-7, with D possibly being TRBD1 (6 bases). This CDR3 has 15 amino acids. Germline assignment: CDR1 MNHEY and CDR2 SMNVEV (reference sequence). V lost 6 bases to trimming and J lost 3 bases, with 18 bases between them.

The rearrangement joins TRBV4-1 to TRBJ2-3; 15 positions match TRBD2. The V segment lost 2 bases and the J segment 5 bases; nucleotides outside the gene matches: 5. The germline V gene has CDR1 MGHRA and CDR2 YSYEKL. The CDR3 loop spans 17 amino acids. CDR3 region: CASSQSGLAGGQDTQYF. In DNA form, the CDR3 reads TGCGCCAGCAGCCAATCGGGACTAGCGGGAGGCCAAGATACGCAGTATTTT.

The chain combines TRBV7-3 with TRBJ2-7; possible D gene TRBD1, 6 bases. Germline loops: CDR1 SGHTA, CDR2 FQGTGA. V was cut by 5 bases and J by 4 bases, with 12 bases left in between. This CDR3 is 13 amino acids long. CDR3 loop: CASSLNRVYEQYF. The CDR3 DNA reads as TGTGCCAGCAGCCTAAACAGGGTATACGAGCAGTACTTC. Complete variable domain (other parts from reference TRBV7-3 and TRBJ2-7): GAGVSQTPSNKVTEKGKYVELRCDPISGHTALYWYRQSLGQGPEFLIYFQGTGAADDSGLPNDRFFAVRPEGSVSTLKIQRTERGDSAVYLCASSLNRVYEQYFGPGTRLTVT.

J is TRBJ2-1 and V is TRBV29-1, with TRBD2 identical over 8 bases. The CDR3 contains 17 residues. The germline gives CDR1 SQVTM, CDR2 ANQGSEA. V was pared by 0 bases and J by 4 bases, with 11 bases of the junction left unmatched. Here the CDR3 DNA reads TGCAGCGTTGAAGATCCCACACTAGCGGCCATATACAATGAGCAGTTCTTC. Translation gives CSVEDPTLAAIYNEQFF.

In this sample, this clone turned up once. A far more abundant clone sits one base away, making this likely a read error. The rearrangement links TRBV5-2 to TRBJ1-5; TRBD1 is taken as the D call from the table, unchecked against the DNA. TRBV5-2 is assigned pseudogene status. CDR3 size: 15 residues. CDR3 in DNA: TGTGCCAGCAGCCAAGAAGCAGGAAATAATCAGCCCCAGCATTTT. Amino acids: CASSQEAGNNQPQHF.

This clone was seen only once. This chain links TRBV6-1 with TRBJ1-5, with D maybe TRBD1 (6 bases). The ends were cut back, 0 bases at V and 1 base at J, with 13 bases in the middle. The CDR3 has 17 residues. Germline V gene lookup returns CDR1 MNHNS and CDR2 SASEGT. Here the CDR3 DNA reads TGTGCCAGCAGTGAAGCAACTCATACAGGGAGCAATCAGCCCCAGCATTTT. Translation gives CASSEATHTGSNQPQHF.

This rearrangement joins TRBV4-3 to TRBJ2-3; 9 nucleotides agree with TRBD1. The V and J ends lost 3 bases and 2 bases, in that order; junction bases with no gene match: 3. The CDR3 extends over 15 amino acids. Germline CDR1 is LGHNA and CDR2 is YSLEER. CDR3 residues: CASSHGTGTTDTQYF. The CDR3 nucleotides are TGCGCCAGCAGCCACGGGACAGGGACCACAGATACGCAGTATTTT.

CDR3 nucleotides: TGTGCCTGGAGTACGGCGGGACAGGGGCGAGAGACCCAGTACTTC. Translated, it gives CAWSTAGQGRETQYF. The J gene is TRBJ2-5, the V gene TRBV30; TRBD1 aligns across 10 bases. With V trimmed by 2 bases and J by 4 bases, 7 bases remained unmatched. Germline V gene data show CDR1 as GTSNPN and CDR2 as SVGIG (reference sequence). The CDR3 totals 15 residues.

V and J are TRBV7-9 and TRBJ1-1; no firm D call. The V gene lost 5 bases and the J gene lost 3 bases, with 19 bases spanning the gap. Germline CDR1 is SEHNR and CDR2 is FQNEAQ (reference sequence). The CDR3 covers 16 residues. The CDR3 bases are TGTGCCAGCAGCCCTCCGTCTGGCCAGCGATACACTGAAGCTTTCTTT. Amino acids: CASSPPSGQRYTEAFF.

The chain links TRBV7-8 to TRBJ1-2; D gene ambiguous. The CDR3 extends over 19 amino acids. V was pared by 1 base and J by 4 bases, with 25 bases between. Germline lookup yields CDR1 SGHVS and CDR2 FQNEAQ. CDR3 sequence reads: CASSLGPGSHLDLGYGYTF. The CDR3 DNA follows: TGTGCCAGCAGCTTAGGTCCCGGCAGTCACTTGGACTTGGGCTATGGCTACACCTTC.

The V gene is TRBV9, the J gene TRBJ2-1; 10 positions match TRBD2. This CDR3 spans 18 amino acids. The germline gives CDR1 SGDLS, CDR2 YYNGEE. With 3 bases clipped from V and 0 bases from J, the junction kept 9 bases outside the gene matches. The CDR3 DNA follows: TGTGCCAGCAGCGACGGACTAGCGGAACCGAGCTCCTACAATGAGCAGTTCTTC. Protein sequence: CASSDGLAEPSSYNEQFF.

This sequence joins TRBV27 and TRBJ2-7; 9 bases are a match to TRBD1. Germline CDR1 is MNHEY and CDR2 is SMNVEV (reference sequence). The junction had 4 bases not matched to a gene; V was cut back by 4 bases and J by 3 bases. The CDR3 loop spans 14 amino acids. The CDR3 region is CASSSRQGVYEQYF. Written as DNA, the CDR3 is TGTGCCAGCAGTTCCCGACAGGGGGTCTACGAGCAGTACTTC.

The chain links TRBV6-6 to TRBJ2-1; D perhaps matches TRBD2 (5 bases). V was shortened by 5 bases and J by 2 bases, with 16 bases between the two germline ends. Germline V gene sequence: CDR1 MNHNY, CDR2 SVGAGI (reference sequence). This CDR3 is 16 amino acids long. This chain's CDR3 is CASSPDFPVAYNEQFF. In DNA form, the CDR3 reads TGTGCCAGCAGTCCGGACTTCCCGGTGGCCTACAATGAGCAGTTCTTC.

CDR3 sequence: CASSDPILYEQYF. CDR3 nucleotides: TGTGCCAGCTCCGATCCAATCCTCTACGAGCAGTACTTC. The rearrangement joins TRBV27 to TRBJ2-7; D is unclear. Trimming pared 8 bases from V and 3 bases from J, leaving 14 bases between. Germline V gives CDR1 MNHEY, CDR2 SMNVEV (reference sequence). The CDR3 covers 13 residues.

The chain combines TRBV5-4 with TRBJ2-5; a weak D match, TRBD2 (6 bases). The J call could be wrong; TRBJ2-7 is a better fit for the DNA end. CDR1 and CDR2 from the germline V gene are SGHNT and YYREEE (reference sequence). The CDR3 totals 14 residues. DNA for the CDR3: TGTGCCAGCAGCTGGGCGGGGAGCTCCTACGAGCAGTACTTC. Its translation: CASSWAGSSYEQYF.

V is TRBV4-3 and J is TRBJ2-1; 9 bases map to TRBD2. The CDR3 extends over 18 amino acids. The junction had 11 bases not matched to a gene; V was cut back by 1 base and J by 4 bases. Germline values: CDR1 LGHNA, CDR2 YSLEER. CDR3 sequence: CASSQVTLLAGVYNEQFF. CDR3 coding DNA: TGCGCCAGCAGCCAAGTAACTCTACTAGCGGGCGTGTACAATGAGCAGTTCTTC.

The CDR3 DNA reads as TGTGCCAGCAGCTTAGATGCTAGCTCCTACAATGAGCAGTTCTTC. The encoded protein is CASSLDASSYNEQFF. The chain carries TRBV11-3 and TRBJ2-1; the D is unclear. The CDR3 is 15 residues long. Germline V gene sequence: CDR1 SGHNT, CDR2 YENEEA. Trimming left V 0 bases short and J 0 bases short, with 6 bases between. Using reference TRBV11-3 and TRBJ2-1 for the parts outside the CDR3, the full variable domain is EAGVVQSPRYKIIEKKQPVAFWCNPISGHNTLYWYLQNLGQGPELLIRYENEEAVDDSQLPKDRFSAERLKGVDSTLKIQPAELGDSAVYLCASSLDASSYNEQFFGPGTRLTVL.

The rearrangement uses TRBV25-1 and TRBJ1-6, with D unclear. Trimming shortened V by 4 bases and J by 4 bases, and 2 bases separated the two germline ends. Per germline, CDR1 MGHDK and CDR2 SYGVNS. This CDR3 has 12 residues. CDR3 DNA sequence: TGTGCCAGCAGTGTGTATAATTCACCCCTCCACTTT. Encoded protein: CASSVYNSPLHF.

This rearrangement joins TRBV27 to TRBJ2-7, with TRBD2 matching over 9 bases. V was pared by 5 bases and J by 2 bases, with 7 bases of the junction left unmatched. Per germline, CDR1 MNHEY and CDR2 SMNVEV (reference sequence). This CDR3 spans 15 amino acids. The CDR3 sequence is CASSLGASGTYEQYF. Written as DNA, the CDR3 is TGTGCCAGCAGTCTCGGAGCTAGCGGGACCTACGAGCAGTACTTC.

The genes are TRBV6-1 and TRBJ2-7, with D perhaps TRBD1 (5 bases). Trimming shortened V by 8 bases and J by 2 bases, and 10 bases separated the two germline ends. The CDR3 spans 12 residues. The germline V gene encodes CDR1 MNHNS and CDR2 SASEGT. Here the CDR3 DNA reads TGTGCCAGCGACCAGGGTACCTACGAGCAGTACTTC. As protein: CASDQGTYEQYF.

The chain employs TRBV19 and TRBJ1-2, with D possibly being TRBD1 (5 bases). Germline V lookup: CDR1 LNHDA, CDR2 SQIVND (reference sequence). V was trimmed by 1 base and J by 5 bases, leaving 20 bases between them. This CDR3 spans 17 amino acids. The CDR3 spells CASSIASGRVFQYGYTF. The CDR3 DNA sequence: TGTGCCAGTAGTATAGCTTCGGGACGGGTTTTTCAGTATGGCTACACCTTC.

The CDR3 coding sequence is TGTGCCAGTAGTATAGCTGGGACTAGTGCTTACAATGAGCAGTTCTTC. This codes for CASSIAGTSAYNEQFF. This chain uses TRBV19 with TRBJ2-1, with 8 bases identical to TRBD2. The J segment lost 4 bases and the V segment lost 1 base, leaving 6 bases of the junction unmatched. CDR1 is LNHDA and CDR2 is SQIVND in the germline V gene (reference sequence). The CDR3 totals 16 residues.

The rearrangement joins TRBV4-3 to TRBJ2-2; no clear D gene. Germline V gene sequence: CDR1 LGHNA, CDR2 YSLEER. The V end lost 0 bases, the J end lost 12 bases, and 14 bases lay between the germline ends. The CDR3 length is 14 residues. This CDR3 reads CASSQDRYSTKLFF. For the CDR3, the DNA is TGCGCCAGCAGCCAAGATCGATACAGTACTAAGCTGTTTTTT.

The gene calls are TRBV7-9 and TRBJ2-6; unclear D gene. The germline V and J ends were trimmed by 5 bases and 8 bases, with 19 bases remaining between them. Germline lookup yields CDR1 SEHNR and CDR2 FQNEAQ (reference sequence). The CDR3 has 16 amino acids. CDR3 amino acids: CASSEVPIGQTNVLTF. CDR3 in DNA: TGTGCCAGCAGCGAGGTCCCCATTGGTCAGACCAACGTCCTGACTTTC.

This rearrangement joins TRBV6-6 to TRBJ1-2, with TRBD1 identical over 7 bases. The CDR3 is made up of 14 amino acids. V dropped 1 base and J dropped 7; count of bases not matched to a gene: 6. The V gene's germline CDR1 is MNHNY and CDR2 SVGAGI (reference sequence). The CDR3 coding sequence is TGTGCCAGCAGTTACTTAGGACAGGACCGTGGCTACACCTTC. It specifies CASSYLGQDRGYTF.

This clone occurred once. The chain carries TRBV4-1 and TRBJ2-1; 7 positions match TRBD2. Germline values: CDR1 MGHRA, CDR2 YSYEKL. V was clipped by 8 bases and J by 2 bases; unmatched bases: 3. This CDR3 contains 13 residues. Written as DNA, the CDR3 is TGCGCCAGCGGGAGGGCGCCCTACAATGAGCAGTTCTTC. It specifies CASGRAPYNEQFF.

This clone has only one observation. This chain uses TRBV27 with TRBJ2-7, with TRBD2 matching over 8 bases. CDR1 MNHEY and CDR2 SMNVEV come from the germline V gene (reference sequence). The trim removed 4 bases at V and 3 bases at J, leaving 5 bases unmatched. The CDR3 extends over 14 amino acids. CDR3 in amino acids: CASSYSGGGYEQYF. CDR3 nucleotides: TGTGCCAGCAGTTACAGCGGGGGCGGCTACGAGCAGTACTTC.

This chain links TRBV5-1 with TRBJ2-5; D not certain. Germline CDR1 and CDR2: SGHRS and YFSETQ. This CDR3 has 12 amino acids. V was pared by 0 bases and J by 5 bases, with 5 bases between. As DNA, the CDR3 is TGCGCCAGCAGCTTGGGTCCCGAGACCCAGTACTTC. Translating it yields CASSLGPETQYF. The whole variable domain, remainder taken from reference TRBV5-1 and TRBJ2-5, is KAGVTQTPRYLIKTRGQQVTLSCSPISGHRSVSWYQQTPGQGLQFLFEYFSETQRNKGNFPGRFSGRQFSNSRSEMNVSTLELGDSALYLCASSLGPETQYFGPGTRLLVL.

This sequence joins TRBV30 and TRBJ2-2; D not certain. Trimming removed 4 bases from V and 1 base from J, with 7 bases in between. Per the germline V gene, CDR1 is GTSNPN and CDR2 is SVGIG (reference sequence). The CDR3 covers 13 residues. The CDR3 DNA sequence: TGTGCCTGGACGGATGTGAACACCGGGGAGCTGTTTTTT. Protein: CAWTDVNTGELFF.

CDR3 sequence (DNA): TGTGCCAGCAGCCTCGTCGGCCGGGCGAGGGAGACCCAGTACTTC. Translated, it gives CASSLVGRARETQYF. This rearrangement joins TRBV14 to TRBJ2-5; D is unresolved. V dropped 4 bases and J dropped 5 bases, with 17 bases sitting between them. Germline V gene lookup returns CDR1 SGHDN and CDR2 FVKESK. This CDR3 has 15 amino acids.